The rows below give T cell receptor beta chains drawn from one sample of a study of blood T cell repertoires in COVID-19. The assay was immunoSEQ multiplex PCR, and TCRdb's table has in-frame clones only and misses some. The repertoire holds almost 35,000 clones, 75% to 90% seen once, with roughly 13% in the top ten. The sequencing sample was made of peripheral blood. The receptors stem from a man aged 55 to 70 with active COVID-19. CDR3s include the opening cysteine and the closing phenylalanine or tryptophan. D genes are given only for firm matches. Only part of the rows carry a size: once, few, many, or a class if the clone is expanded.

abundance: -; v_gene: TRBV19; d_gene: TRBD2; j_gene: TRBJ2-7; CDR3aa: CASSMSFGTDISGGEQYF; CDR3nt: TGTGCCAGTAGTATGTCCTTCGGGACAGATATTAGCGGGGGGGAGCAGTACTTC
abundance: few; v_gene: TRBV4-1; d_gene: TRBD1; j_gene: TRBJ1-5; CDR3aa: CASSRGQGAYQPQHF; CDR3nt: TGCGCCAGCAGTCGGGGACAGGGGGCATATCAGCCCCAGCATTTT
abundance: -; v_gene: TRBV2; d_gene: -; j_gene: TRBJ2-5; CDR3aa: CASSEGQGRETQYF; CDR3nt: TGTGCCAGCAGTGAGGGGCAGGGGAGAGAGACCCAGTACTTC
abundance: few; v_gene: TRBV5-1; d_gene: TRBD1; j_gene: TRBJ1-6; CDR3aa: CASREGTALYNSPLHF; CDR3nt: TGCGCCAGCAGGGAAGGGACAGCTCTTTATAATTCACCCCTCCACTTT
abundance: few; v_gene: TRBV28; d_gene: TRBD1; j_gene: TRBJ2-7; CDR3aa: CASTTGQPYEQYF; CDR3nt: TGTGCCAGCACCACGGGACAGCCCTACGAGCAGTACTTC
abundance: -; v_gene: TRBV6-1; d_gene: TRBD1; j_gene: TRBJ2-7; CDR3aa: CANSEGRQGAREQYF; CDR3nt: TGTGCCAACAGTGAAGGGAGGCAGGGGGCGCGAGAGCAGTACTTC
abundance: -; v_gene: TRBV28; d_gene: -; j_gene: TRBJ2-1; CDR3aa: CASSFISLAGGSNEQFF; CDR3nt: TGTGCCAGCAGTTTTATCTCTTTGGCAGGGGGGTCCAATGAGCAGTTCTTC
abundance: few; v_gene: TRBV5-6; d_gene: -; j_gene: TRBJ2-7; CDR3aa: CASSLGRAYEQYF; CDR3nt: TGTGCCAGCAGCTTGGGGCGGGCATACGAGCAGTACTTC
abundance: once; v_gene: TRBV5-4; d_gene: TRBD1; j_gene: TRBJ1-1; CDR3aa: CASSGDRLNAEAFF; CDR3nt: TGTGCCAGCAGCGGGGACAGGCTGAACGCTGAAGCTTTCTTT
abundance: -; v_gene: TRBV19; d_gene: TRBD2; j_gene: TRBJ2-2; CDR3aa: CASSTGPRTSGNTGELFF; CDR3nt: TGTGCCAGTAGTACGGGGCCCAGGACTAGCGGTAACACCGGGGAGCTGTTTTTT
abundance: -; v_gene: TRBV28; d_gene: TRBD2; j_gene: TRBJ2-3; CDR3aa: CASSFLAGTDTQYF; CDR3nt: TGTGCCAGCAGTTTTCTAGCGGGCACAGATACGCAGTATTTT
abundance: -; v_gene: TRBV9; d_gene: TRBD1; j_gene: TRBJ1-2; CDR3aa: CASRGTGEVYGYTF; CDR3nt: TGTGCCAGCAGGGGGACAGGGGAGGTCTATGGCTACACCTTC
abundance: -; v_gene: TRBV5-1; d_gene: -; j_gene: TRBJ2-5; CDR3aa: CASSSGLFQETQYF; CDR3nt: TGCGCCAGCAGCTCGGGACTTTTTCAAGAGACCCAGTACTTC
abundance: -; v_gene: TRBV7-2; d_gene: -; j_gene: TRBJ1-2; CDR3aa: CASLRGKNGYTF; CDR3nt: TGTGCCAGCCTTAGGGGGAAGAATGGCTACACCTTC
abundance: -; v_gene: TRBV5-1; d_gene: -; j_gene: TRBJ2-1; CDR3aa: CASSPAGGGYNEQFF; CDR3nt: TGCGCCAGCAGCCCTGCCGGGGGAGGCTACAATGAGCAGTTCTTC
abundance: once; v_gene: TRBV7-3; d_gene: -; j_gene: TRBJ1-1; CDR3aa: CASSFQGPLMNTEAFF; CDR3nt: TGTGCCAGCAGCTTTCAGGGGCCCCTCATGAACACTGAAGCTTTCTTT
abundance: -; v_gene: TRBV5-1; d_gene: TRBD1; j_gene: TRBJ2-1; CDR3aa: CASSLEQGAGEQFF; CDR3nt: TGCGCCAGCAGCTTGGAGCAGGGGGCTGGTGAGCAGTTCTTC
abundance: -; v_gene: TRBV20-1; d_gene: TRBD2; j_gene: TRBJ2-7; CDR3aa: CSASTSGRMYEQYF; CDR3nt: TGCAGTGCTAGTACTAGCGGGAGAATGTACGAGCAGTACTTC
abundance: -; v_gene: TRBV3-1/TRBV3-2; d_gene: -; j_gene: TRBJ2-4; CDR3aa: CASSQGTQLAKNIQYF; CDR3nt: TGTGCCAGCAGCCAAGGGACTCAACTAGCCAAAAACATTCAGTACTTC
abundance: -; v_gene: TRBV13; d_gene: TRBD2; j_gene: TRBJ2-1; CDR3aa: CASSLGGPSGVDNEQFF; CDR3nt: TGTGCCAGCAGCTTAGGCGGGCCTAGCGGGGTCGACAATGAGCAGTTCTTC
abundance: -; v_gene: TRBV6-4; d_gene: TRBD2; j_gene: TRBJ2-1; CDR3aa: CASSDSGGSSYNEQFF; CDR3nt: TGTGCCAGCAGTGACTCGGGCGGGAGCTCCTACAATGAGCAGTTCTTC
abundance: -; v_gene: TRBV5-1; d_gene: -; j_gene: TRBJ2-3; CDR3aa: CASSVQGTDTQYF; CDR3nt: TGCGCCAGCAGCGTACAGGGTACAGATACGCAGTATTTT
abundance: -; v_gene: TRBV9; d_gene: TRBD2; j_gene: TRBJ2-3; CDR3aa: CASSQTSGGVNTQYF; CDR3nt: TGTGCCAGCAGCCAAACTAGCGGGGGCGTCAATACGCAGTATTTT
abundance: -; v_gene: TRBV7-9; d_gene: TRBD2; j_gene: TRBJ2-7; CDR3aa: CASSRTSGSPYYEQYF; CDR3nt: TGTGCCAGCAGCAGGACTAGCGGGAGCCCCTACTACGAGCAGTACTTC
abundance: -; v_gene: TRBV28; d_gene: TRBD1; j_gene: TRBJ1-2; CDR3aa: CASSPRTGGYYGYTF; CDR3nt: TGTGCCAGCAGTCCGAGGACAGGGGGCTACTATGGCTACACCTTC
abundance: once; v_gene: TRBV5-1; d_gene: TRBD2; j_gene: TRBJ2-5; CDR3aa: CASSLDGGRAGETQYF; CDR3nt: TGCGCCAGCAGCTTGGATGGCGGGAGGGCCGGCGAGACCCAGTACTTC
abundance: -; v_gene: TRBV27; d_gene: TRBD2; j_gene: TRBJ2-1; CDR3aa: CASSLDSGGYNEQFF; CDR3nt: TGTGCCAGCAGTTTAGATAGCGGGGGATACAATGAGCAGTTCTTC
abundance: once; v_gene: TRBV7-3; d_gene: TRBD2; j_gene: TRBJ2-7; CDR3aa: CASSLTGASGPSYEQYF; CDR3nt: TGTGCCAGCAGCTTAACGGGGGCTAGCGGGCCTTCCTACGAGCAGTACTTC